Shown below are 28 T cell receptor beta chains from a single sample sequenced in a study of T-cell memory formation after mild COVID-19. TCRdb recomputed calls from the 5' RACE reads with MiXCR, one row per CDR3 protein. The sample contains about 140,000 distinct CDR3 sequences, less than 25% of which appear only once. Sequenced material: PBMCs or a T cell subset sorted from them (not recorded which). These receptors all come from an adult woman who had mild COVID-19 (a few samples of this study predate the infection). Cell type and time point are not known.

This chain connects TRBV7-9 to TRBJ2-1; 7 positions agree with TRBD2. The CDR3 length is 14 residues. Looked up from germline, CDR1 is SEHNR and CDR2 is FQNEAQ (reference sequence). J gave up 15 bases and V 1 base, and 12 bases lay outside the gene matches. This CDR3 reads CASSLGSAGTDWFF. CDR3 DNA sequence: TGTGCCAGCAGCTTAGGATCAGCGGGGACGGATTGGTTCTTC.

This clonotype was found many times. The V and J genes are TRBV4-1 and TRBJ2-3; D remains unclear. CDR1 is MGHRA, CDR2 YSYEKL, per germline. The CDR3 runs 16 residues. Trimming took off 1 base at V and 0 bases at J, with 11 bases between the two ends. The CDR3 loop is CASSQGPASSTDTQYF. CDR3 coding DNA: TGCGCCAGCAGCCAAGGGCCAGCGTCCAGCACAGATACGCAGTATTTT.

This rearrangement joins TRBV24-1 to TRBJ2-1; D possibly corresponds to TRBD2 (5 bases). The CDR3 has 17 residues. Trimming cost V 2 bases and J 5 bases, with 18 bases left between them. The germline V gene has CDR1 KGHDR and CDR2 SFDVKD. This chain's CDR3 is CATSDSRWNSEDNEQFF. CDR3 nucleotides: TGTGCCACCAGTGATTCCCGTTGGAATAGCGAGGACAATGAGCAGTTCTTC.

The chain links TRBV5-5 to TRBJ1-5, with D maybe TRBD1 (5 bases). The CDR3 spans 15 residues. V was trimmed by 2 bases and J by 4 bases, leaving 13 bases between them. Germline lookup yields CDR1 SGHKS and CDR2 YYEKEE (reference sequence). CDR3 region: CASSFNRDLNQPQHF. CDR3 nucleotide sequence: TGTGCCAGCAGCTTCAACCGGGACTTAAATCAGCCCCAGCATTTT.

In this sample, this clonotype turned up a few times. The CDR3 nucleotides are TGTGCCAGCAGTTTATCCGGAGGGACTAGCGGGGGGATTGAGACCCAGTACTTC. The encoded protein is CASSLSGGTSGGIETQYF. The chain couples TRBV12-3 or TRBV12-4 to TRBJ2-5; 15 positions agree with TRBD2. This CDR3 comprises 18 residues. J lost 5 bases, V lost 2 bases, and 9 bases had no gene match.

This chain's CDR3 is CASSYSSTDTQYF. Written as DNA, the CDR3 is TGTGCCAGCAGTTACTCCTCCACAGATACGCAGTATTTT. The gene calls are TRBV6-5 and TRBJ2-3, with D unresolved. The germline V and J ends were trimmed by 0 bases and 2 bases, with 3 bases remaining between them. The CDR3 length is 13 residues. Germline V gene lookup returns CDR1 MNHEY and CDR2 SVGAGI.

V and J are TRBV29-1 and TRBJ1-2; D perhaps matches TRBD1 (5 bases). The V and J ends lost 2 bases and 0 bases respectively, with 7 bases between them. Per germline, CDR1 SQVTM and CDR2 ANQGSEA. The CDR3 runs 13 residues. CDR3 bases: TGCAGCGTTGAACACAGGTCTAACTATGGCTACACCTTC. Translation gives CSVEHRSNYGYTF.

Only a few counts were recorded for this clonotype. A read error may produce the germline difference seen at one junction end. The chain joins TRBV7-7 to TRBJ2-1, with D perhaps TRBD2 (6 bases). The CDR3 covers 15 residues. CDR1 and CDR2 (germline): SSHAT, FNYEAQ (reference sequence). As DNA, the CDR3 is TGTGCTAGCAGTACCCAGGGAGGAGCCGCCAATGAGCAGTTCTTC. This gives the protein CASSTQGGAANEQFF.

J is TRBJ2-1 and V is TRBV5-8; D gene ambiguous. CDR1 SGHTS and CDR2 YDEGEE come from the germline V gene. This CDR3 comprises 14 residues. V lost 0 bases and J 8 bases, leaving 12 bases between the germline ends. The CDR3 loop is CASSLAVVTDEQFF. The CDR3 DNA sequence: TGTGCCAGCAGCTTGGCCGTGGTGACCGATGAGCAGTTCTTC.

CDR3 loop: CATSDLQGSDNTQYF. Written as DNA, the CDR3 is TGTGCCACCAGTGATCTACAGGGTTCTGACAATACGCAGTATTTT. V is TRBV24-1 and J is TRBJ2-3; maybe TRBD1 (6 bases). Trimming stripped 3 bases from V and 7 bases from J, with 16 bases between. Germline CDR1 reads KGHDR; CDR2 reads SFDVKD. This CDR3 is built from 15 residues.

A remark on this clonotype: Germline is not matched at one junction end, which may reflect a read error. The chain links TRBV20-1 to TRBJ2-1, with D possibly called TRBD1 or TRBD2 (5 bases each). CDR1 is DFQATT, CDR2 SNEGSKA, per germline (reference sequence). This CDR3 is built from 11 residues. The CDR3 loop is CSARPREGTIF. CDR3 nucleotides: TGCAGTGCTAGACCCCGGGAAGGGACGATCTTC.

This clonotype was seen only a few times. V gene TRBV12-3 or TRBV12-4 combines with J gene TRBJ2-3; D could derive from TRBD1 or TRBD2 (6 bases each). This CDR3 is 15 amino acids long. Between the trimmed V and J ends, which lost 2 bases and 3 bases, there was a span of 12 bases. The CDR3 here is CASSLLGGWTDTQYF. The DNA for the CDR3 is TGTGCCAGCAGTTTATTGGGGGGCTGGACAGATACGCAGTATTTT.

V gene TRBV4-3 combines with J gene TRBJ2-3; perhaps TRBD2 as D (5 bases). V was trimmed by 4 bases and J by 4 bases, leaving 18 bases between them. This CDR3 spans 16 amino acids. Germline lookup yields CDR1 LGHNA and CDR2 YSLEER. The CDR3 DNA is TGCGCCAGCAGCCCAAACCGGGATAACGGGGCAGATACGCAGTATTTT. This sequence encodes CASSPNRDNGADTQYF.

This clonotype has a handful of counts. The chain combines TRBV4-1 with TRBJ1-2; 8 bases align to TRBD1. Germline CDR1 reads MGHRA; CDR2 reads YSYEKL. This CDR3 comprises 18 residues. Losses at the gene ends were 3 bases for V and 6 bases for J; bases not matched to a gene: 18. Here the CDR3 DNA reads TGCGCCAGCAGCCAGGGGGACAGGCCCTTTAGCCACTCTGATGGCTACACCTTC. Amino acid sequence: CASSQGDRPFSHSDGYTF.

This clonotype was picked up a small number of times. Written as DNA, the CDR3 is TGTGCCAGCCGTCAGGATAGCGGGTCTCTTAATGAGCAGTTCTTC. Translated: CASRQDSGSLNEQFF. The V gene is TRBV12-3 or TRBV12-4, the J gene TRBJ2-1, with 7 bases that match TRBD2. The trim removed 8 bases at V and 7 bases at J, leaving 14 bases unmatched. CDR3 length: 15 residues.

This clonotype has more than one count but fewer than ten. The chain is built from TRBV10-3 and TRBJ1-1; TRBD1 is a possible D gene (5 bases). The V gene lost 4 bases and the J gene lost 5 bases, with 8 bases spanning the gap. CDR3 length equals 12 residues. Germline assignment: CDR1 ENHRY and CDR2 SYGVKD. The CDR3 region is CAISGQPTEAFF. The CDR3 DNA sequence: TGTGCCATCAGTGGACAGCCAACTGAAGCTTTCTTT.

In this sample, this clonotype turned up a few times. V usage is TRBV11-2 and J usage is TRBJ2-1; no reliable D call. The germline V gene encodes CDR1 SGHAT and CDR2 FQNNGV. The CDR3 is 13 residues long. Trimming shortened V by 0 bases and J by 5 bases, and 5 bases separated the two germline ends. The CDR3 reads CASSLEPDNEQFF. The CDR3 DNA follows: TGTGCCAGCAGCTTAGAACCCGACAATGAGCAGTTCTTC.

Only a few counts were recorded for this clonotype. The chain is built from TRBV24-1 and TRBJ2-7; either TRBD1 or TRBD2 may fit D (5 bases each). V was clipped by 5 bases and J by 4 bases, with 11 bases between them. The CDR3 runs to 13 residues. Germline-derived CDR1 and CDR2 are KGHDR and SFDVKD. CDR3 protein: CATSGQGGYEQYF. The CDR3 nucleotides are TGTGCCACCAGTGGCCAGGGCGGGTACGAGCAGTACTTC.

This clonotype was detected a few times. The CDR3 coding sequence is TGTGCCAGCAGCCCCTGGGGGGACAATGAGCAGTTCTTC. Translating gives CASSPWGDNEQFF. V and J are TRBV7-3 and TRBJ2-1; TRBD2 might be the D (6 bases). Germline values: CDR1 SGHTA, CDR2 FQGTGA. Trimming took 5 bases from V and 5 from J, leaving 10 bases between them. The length of the CDR3 is 13 residues.

The sample holds a few counts of this clonotype. The chain carries TRBV11-3 and TRBJ2-7; 7 bases agree with TRBD1. CDR3 length equals 15 residues. Germline V gives CDR1 SGHNT, CDR2 YENEEA. With 2 bases clipped from V and 2 bases from J, the junction kept 6 bases outside the gene matches. In nucleotides, the CDR3 is TGTGCCAGCAGCTTATATAGGACAGGCCCCTACGAGCAGTACTTC. Translated: CASSLYRTGPYEQYF.

This chain uses TRBV6-2 or TRBV6-3 with TRBJ2-1; TRBD2 matches at 10 bases. The CDR3 runs 15 residues. The V gene's germline CDR1 is MNHEY and CDR2 SVGEGT. The V and J ends lost 5 bases and 5 bases, in that order; junction bases with no gene match: 6. DNA of the CDR3: TGTGCCAGCAGTATAGAGCGGGAGGGCCACAATGAGCAGTTCTTC. This translates into CASSIEREGHNEQFF.

This clonotype was seen a handful of times. The chain joins TRBV4-1 to TRBJ1-2; no firm D call. Trimming cost V 0 bases and J 6 bases, with 14 bases left between them. CDR1 and CDR2 (germline): MGHRA, YSYEKL. The CDR3 is made up of 15 amino acids. CDR3 nucleotides: TGCGCCAGCAGCCAAGATGAAAATTTCGAGGATGGCTACACCTTC. The encoded protein is CASSQDENFEDGYTF.

This clonotype was picked up a small number of times. The chain carries TRBV27 and TRBJ2-3, with unresolved D. The CDR3 covers 17 residues. The germline V and J ends were trimmed by 4 bases and 2 bases, with 19 bases remaining between them. Germline CDR1 MNHEY, CDR2 SMNVEV (reference sequence). Here the CDR3 reads CASSSLEVGFVTDTQYF. CDR3 sequence (DNA): TGTGCCAGCAGTTCCCTCGAGGTGGGGTTTGTCACAGATACGCAGTATTTT.

This clonotype was picked up a small number of times. The chain joins TRBV7-6 to TRBJ2-3, with D possibly matching TRBD1 (6 bases). CDR1 SGHVS and CDR2 FNYEAQ come from the germline V gene. The CDR3 runs 14 residues. The V end lost 6 bases, the J end lost 2 bases, and 12 bases lay between the germline ends. In DNA, the CDR3 is TGTGCCAGCAGGGACGGACAGAACACAGATACGCAGTATTTT. It translates to CASRDGQNTDTQYF.

This clonotype occurred a few times. The chain is built from TRBV20-1 and TRBJ1-6, with D maybe TRBD1 (6 bases). Germline loops: CDR1 DFQATT, CDR2 SNEGSKA (reference sequence). The V end lost 5 bases, the J end lost 4 bases, and 18 bases lay between the germline ends. The CDR3 runs 16 residues. The CDR3 DNA is TGCAGTGCTTGCCCTGGGGGCAGCCCTTATAATTCACCCCTCCACTTT. Translating it yields CSACPGGSPYNSPLHF.

CDR3 in amino acids: CSVLRNEQFF. DNA of the CDR3: TGCAGCGTTTTGCGGAATGAGCAGTTCTTC. The gene calls are TRBV29-1 and TRBJ2-1; D ambiguous. The CDR3 spans 10 residues. V was trimmed by 5 bases and J by 7 bases, leaving 6 bases between them. Germline V CDR1 and CDR2: SQVTM, ANQGSEA.

The rearrangement links TRBV15 to TRBJ2-6; D is tentatively TRBD1 or TRBD2 (5 bases each). CDR1 is LNHNV and CDR2 is YYDKDF in the germline V gene (reference sequence). V lost 8 bases to trimming and J lost 0 bases, with 11 bases between them. CDR3 length equals 15 residues. This CDR3 is CATGTGFSGANVLTF. CDR3 DNA sequence: TGTGCCACCGGGACGGGTTTCTCTGGGGCCAACGTCCTGACTTTC.

This chain connects TRBV7-8 to TRBJ2-2; D possibly corresponds to TRBD2 (5 bases). The CDR3 extends over 15 amino acids. CDR1 SGHVS and CDR2 FQNEAQ come from the germline V gene. Trimming removed 5 bases from V and 1 base from J, with 11 bases in between. CDR3 sequence reads: CASSPPEGNTGELFF. CDR3 bases: TGTGCCAGCAGCCCGCCCGAGGGGAACACCGGGGAGCTGTTTTTT.